This TCR beta chain appears in the sequencing data of a study of CD8 T cells in Susac syndrome. Random hexamers were used to reverse transcribe 0.5 to 1 ug of RNA. Each CDR3 protein is one row after TCRdb ran MiXCR on the immunoSEQ multiplex PCR reads. The sample contains approximately 210,000 distinct CDR3 sequences, approximately 94% of which appear only once. The CDR3 is 11 residues long. Trimming removed 6 bases at V and 6 bases at J, with 6 bases between. This sequence originates from a human donor with Susac syndrome. The chain recombines TRBV12-3 or TRBV12-4 with TRBJ1-3; D gene ambiguous. Sequencing used CD4+ T cells from PBMCs. The CDR3 reads CASSEENTIYF. CDR3 coding DNA: TGTGCCAGCAGCGAGGAAAACACCATATATTTT.